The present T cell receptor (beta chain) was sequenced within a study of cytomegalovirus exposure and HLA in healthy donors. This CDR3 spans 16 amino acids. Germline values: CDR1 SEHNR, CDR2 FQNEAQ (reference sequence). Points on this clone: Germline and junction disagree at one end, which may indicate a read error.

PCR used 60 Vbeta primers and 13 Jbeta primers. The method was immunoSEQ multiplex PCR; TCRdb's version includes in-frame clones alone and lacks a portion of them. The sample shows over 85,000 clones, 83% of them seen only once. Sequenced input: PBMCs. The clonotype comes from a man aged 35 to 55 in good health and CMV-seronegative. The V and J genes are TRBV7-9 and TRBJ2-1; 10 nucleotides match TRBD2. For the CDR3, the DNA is TGTTCCAGCAGCTTAGCGTTCCTAGCGGGGGAGGATGAGCAGTTCTTC. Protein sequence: CSSSLAFLAGEDEQFF. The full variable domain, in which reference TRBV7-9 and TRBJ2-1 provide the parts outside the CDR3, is DTGVSQNPRHKITKRGQNVTFRCDPISEHNRLYWYRQTLGQGPEFLTYFQNEAQLEKSRLLSDRFSAERPKGSFSTLEIQRTEQGDSAMYLCSSSLAFLAGEDEQFFGPGTRLTVL.